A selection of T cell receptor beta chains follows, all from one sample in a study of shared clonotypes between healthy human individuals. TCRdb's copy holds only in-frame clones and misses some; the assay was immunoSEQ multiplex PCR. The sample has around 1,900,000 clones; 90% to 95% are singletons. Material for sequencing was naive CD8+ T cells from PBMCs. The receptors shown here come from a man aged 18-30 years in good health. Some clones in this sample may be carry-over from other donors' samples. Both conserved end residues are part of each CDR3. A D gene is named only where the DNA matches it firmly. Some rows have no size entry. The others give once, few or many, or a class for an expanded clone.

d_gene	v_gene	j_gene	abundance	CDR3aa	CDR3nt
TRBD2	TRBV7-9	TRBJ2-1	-	CASSLTQSWTSFRNEQFF	TGTGCCAGCAGCTTAACCCAGAGTTGGACTAGCTTTAGGAATGAGCAGTTCTTC
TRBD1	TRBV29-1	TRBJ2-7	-	CSVGTGGSYEQYF	TGCAGCGTTGGGACAGGGGGCTCCTACGAGCAGTACTTC
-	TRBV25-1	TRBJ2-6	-	CASSADSLSGANVLTF	TGTGCCAGCAGTGCGGACAGCCTATCTGGGGCCAACGTCCTGACTTTC
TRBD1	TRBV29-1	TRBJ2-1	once	CSVELRTGRLTYNEQFF	TGCAGCGTTGAACTTAGGACAGGGCGTTTGACGTACAATGAGCAGTTCTTC
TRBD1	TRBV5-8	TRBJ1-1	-	CARGHRQGSTEAFF	TGTGCCAGGGGACATCGACAGGGAAGCACTGAAGCTTTCTTT
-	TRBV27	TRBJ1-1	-	CASSVSPGDTEAFF	TGTGCCAGCAGTGTTAGTCCCGGGGACACTGAAGCTTTCTTT
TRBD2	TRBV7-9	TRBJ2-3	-	CASSLSASGIADTQYF	TGTGCCAGCAGCTTATCGGCTAGCGGGATCGCAGATACGCAGTATTTT
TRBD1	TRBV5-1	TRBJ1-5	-	CASSLTTGGWQPQHF	TGCGCCAGCAGCTTAACGACAGGGGGCTGGCAGCCCCAGCATTTT
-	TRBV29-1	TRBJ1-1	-	CSAGGTEAFF	TGCAGCGCGGGGGGGACTGAAGCTTTCTTT
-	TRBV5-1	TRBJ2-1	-	CASSLAGDGQFF	TGCGCCAGCAGCTTGGCGGGGGATGGGCAGTTCTTC
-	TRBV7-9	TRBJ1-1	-	CASSFAGNGNTEAFF	TGTGCCAGCAGCTTTGCAGGGAATGGTAACACTGAAGCTTTCTTT
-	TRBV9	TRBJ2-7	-	CASSVAGGLPLEQYF	TGTGCCAGCAGCGTAGCTGGGGGGCTCCCCCTCGAGCAGTACTTC
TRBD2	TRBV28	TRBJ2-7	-	CASSLAGFREQYF	TGTGCCAGCAGTCTAGCGGGATTTAGGGAGCAGTACTTC
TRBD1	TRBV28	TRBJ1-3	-	CASSQRNRQGDSGNTIYF	TGTGCCAGCAGCCAACGCAACCGACAGGGGGACTCTGGAAACACCATATATTTT
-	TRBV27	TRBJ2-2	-	CASSLLVAVGELFF	TGTGCCAGCAGTTTACTAGTGGCGGTCGGGGAGCTGTTTTTT
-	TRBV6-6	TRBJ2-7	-	CASSRGAVDEQYF	TGTGCCAGCTCCCGGGGGGCTGTCGACGAGCAGTACTTC
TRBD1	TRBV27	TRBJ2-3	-	CASSPGTGRDTQYF	TGTGCCAGCAGTCCCGGGACAGGGCGGGATACGCAGTATTTT
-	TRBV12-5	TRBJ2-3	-	CATGQSPDTQYF	TGTGCTACCGGGCAATCGCCAGATACGCAGTATTTT
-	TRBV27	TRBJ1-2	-	CASSSQGYYGYTF	TGTGCCAGCAGTTCGCAGGGATACTATGGCTACACCTTC
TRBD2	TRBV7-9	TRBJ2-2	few	CASSLTAGGNTGELFF	TGTGCCAGCAGCTTAACAGCGGGAGGGAACACCGGGGAGCTGTTTTTT
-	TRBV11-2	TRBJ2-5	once	CASAGHLHQETQYF	TGTGCCAGCGCAGGACACCTTCACCAAGAGACCCAGTACTTC
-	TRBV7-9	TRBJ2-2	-	CASSLSPGTGELFF	TGTGCCAGCAGCTTATCCCCAGGCACCGGGGAGCTGTTTTTT
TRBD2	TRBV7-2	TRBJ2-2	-	CASSPLISGGTGELFF	TGTGCCAGCAGCCCCTTGATTAGCGGGGGCACCGGGGAGCTGTTTTTT
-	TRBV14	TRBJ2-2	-	CASSQWTVNTGELFF	TGTGCCAGCAGCCAGTGGACAGTGAACACCGGGGAGCTGTTTTTT
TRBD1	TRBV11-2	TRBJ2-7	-	CASSHRTGETRQPYF	TGTGCCAGCAGCCATCGGACAGGCGAGACAAGACAACCGTACTTC
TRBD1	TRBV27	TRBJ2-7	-	CASSEGQSYEQYF	TGTGCCAGCAGTGAGGGACAGAGCTACGAGCAGTACTTC
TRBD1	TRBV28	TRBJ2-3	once	CASSKRDRVRDTQYF	TGTGCCAGCAGTAAACGGGACAGGGTAAGAGATACGCAGTATTTT
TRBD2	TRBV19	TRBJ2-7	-	CASRGSGSHEQYF	TGTGCCAGTAGGGGCAGCGGGAGCCACGAGCAGTACTTC
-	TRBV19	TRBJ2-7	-	CASSMNRDAYEQYF	TGTGCCAGTAGTATGAACAGGGACGCCTACGAGCAGTACTTC
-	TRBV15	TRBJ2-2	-	CATSRLPTRVSNTGELFF	TGTGCCACCAGCAGGTTACCGACCAGGGTCTCGAACACCGGGGAGCTGTTTTTT
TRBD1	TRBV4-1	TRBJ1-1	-	CASSQRTGRVPEAFF	TGCGCCAGCAGCCAGAGGACAGGGAGGGTCCCTGAAGCTTTCTTT
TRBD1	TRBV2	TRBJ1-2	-	CASSEYRTGVGYTF	TGTGCCAGCAGTGAATATAGGACAGGGGTGGGCTACACCTTC
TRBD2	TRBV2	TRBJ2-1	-	CASSPRGTIPYNEQFF	TGTGCCAGCAGCCCCCGGGGGACTATCCCCTACAATGAGCAGTTCTTC
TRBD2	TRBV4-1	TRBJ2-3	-	CASRALAGVPDTQYF	TGCGCCAGCAGAGCACTAGCGGGAGTTCCAGATACGCAGTATTTT
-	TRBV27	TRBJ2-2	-	CASSLGNSGPGELFF	TGTGCCAGCAGTTTAGGGAACAGTGGTCCCGGGGAGCTGTTTTTT
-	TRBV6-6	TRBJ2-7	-	CASSHYSGYEQYF	TGTGCCAGCAGCCACTATTCCGGCTACGAGCAGTACTTC
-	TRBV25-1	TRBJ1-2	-	CASSEGAADYGYTF	TGTGCCAGCAGTGAAGGGGCCGCCGACTATGGCTACACCTTC
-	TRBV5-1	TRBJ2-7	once	CASREAATHEQYF	TGCGCCAGCAGGGAAGCAGCGACCCACGAGCAGTACTTC
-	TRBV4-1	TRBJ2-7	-	CASSPQVGVEEYRQYF	TGCGCCAGCAGCCCCCAAGTAGGGGTTGAGGAATATCGGCAGTACTTC
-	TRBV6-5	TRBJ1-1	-	CASTTTGHLNTEAFF	TGTGCCAGCACCACGACAGGTCACTTGAACACTGAAGCTTTCTTT
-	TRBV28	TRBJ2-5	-	CASSLLGTQYF	TGTGCCAGCAGTCTCCTGGGGACCCAGTACTTC
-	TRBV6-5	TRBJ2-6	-	CASSLQSRANVLTF	TGTGCCAGCAGTCTTCAAAGCAGGGCCAACGTCCTGACTTTC
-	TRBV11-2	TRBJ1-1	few	CASSTWPEAFF	TGTGCCAGCAGCACCTGGCCTGAAGCTTTCTTT
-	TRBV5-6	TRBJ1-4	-	CASSLGGYDEKLFF	TGTGCCAGCAGCTTGGGAGGGTACGATGAAAAACTGTTTTTT
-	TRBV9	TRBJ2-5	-	CASSVGLQETQYF	TGTGCCAGCAGCGTAGGGCTCCAAGAGACCCAGTACTTC